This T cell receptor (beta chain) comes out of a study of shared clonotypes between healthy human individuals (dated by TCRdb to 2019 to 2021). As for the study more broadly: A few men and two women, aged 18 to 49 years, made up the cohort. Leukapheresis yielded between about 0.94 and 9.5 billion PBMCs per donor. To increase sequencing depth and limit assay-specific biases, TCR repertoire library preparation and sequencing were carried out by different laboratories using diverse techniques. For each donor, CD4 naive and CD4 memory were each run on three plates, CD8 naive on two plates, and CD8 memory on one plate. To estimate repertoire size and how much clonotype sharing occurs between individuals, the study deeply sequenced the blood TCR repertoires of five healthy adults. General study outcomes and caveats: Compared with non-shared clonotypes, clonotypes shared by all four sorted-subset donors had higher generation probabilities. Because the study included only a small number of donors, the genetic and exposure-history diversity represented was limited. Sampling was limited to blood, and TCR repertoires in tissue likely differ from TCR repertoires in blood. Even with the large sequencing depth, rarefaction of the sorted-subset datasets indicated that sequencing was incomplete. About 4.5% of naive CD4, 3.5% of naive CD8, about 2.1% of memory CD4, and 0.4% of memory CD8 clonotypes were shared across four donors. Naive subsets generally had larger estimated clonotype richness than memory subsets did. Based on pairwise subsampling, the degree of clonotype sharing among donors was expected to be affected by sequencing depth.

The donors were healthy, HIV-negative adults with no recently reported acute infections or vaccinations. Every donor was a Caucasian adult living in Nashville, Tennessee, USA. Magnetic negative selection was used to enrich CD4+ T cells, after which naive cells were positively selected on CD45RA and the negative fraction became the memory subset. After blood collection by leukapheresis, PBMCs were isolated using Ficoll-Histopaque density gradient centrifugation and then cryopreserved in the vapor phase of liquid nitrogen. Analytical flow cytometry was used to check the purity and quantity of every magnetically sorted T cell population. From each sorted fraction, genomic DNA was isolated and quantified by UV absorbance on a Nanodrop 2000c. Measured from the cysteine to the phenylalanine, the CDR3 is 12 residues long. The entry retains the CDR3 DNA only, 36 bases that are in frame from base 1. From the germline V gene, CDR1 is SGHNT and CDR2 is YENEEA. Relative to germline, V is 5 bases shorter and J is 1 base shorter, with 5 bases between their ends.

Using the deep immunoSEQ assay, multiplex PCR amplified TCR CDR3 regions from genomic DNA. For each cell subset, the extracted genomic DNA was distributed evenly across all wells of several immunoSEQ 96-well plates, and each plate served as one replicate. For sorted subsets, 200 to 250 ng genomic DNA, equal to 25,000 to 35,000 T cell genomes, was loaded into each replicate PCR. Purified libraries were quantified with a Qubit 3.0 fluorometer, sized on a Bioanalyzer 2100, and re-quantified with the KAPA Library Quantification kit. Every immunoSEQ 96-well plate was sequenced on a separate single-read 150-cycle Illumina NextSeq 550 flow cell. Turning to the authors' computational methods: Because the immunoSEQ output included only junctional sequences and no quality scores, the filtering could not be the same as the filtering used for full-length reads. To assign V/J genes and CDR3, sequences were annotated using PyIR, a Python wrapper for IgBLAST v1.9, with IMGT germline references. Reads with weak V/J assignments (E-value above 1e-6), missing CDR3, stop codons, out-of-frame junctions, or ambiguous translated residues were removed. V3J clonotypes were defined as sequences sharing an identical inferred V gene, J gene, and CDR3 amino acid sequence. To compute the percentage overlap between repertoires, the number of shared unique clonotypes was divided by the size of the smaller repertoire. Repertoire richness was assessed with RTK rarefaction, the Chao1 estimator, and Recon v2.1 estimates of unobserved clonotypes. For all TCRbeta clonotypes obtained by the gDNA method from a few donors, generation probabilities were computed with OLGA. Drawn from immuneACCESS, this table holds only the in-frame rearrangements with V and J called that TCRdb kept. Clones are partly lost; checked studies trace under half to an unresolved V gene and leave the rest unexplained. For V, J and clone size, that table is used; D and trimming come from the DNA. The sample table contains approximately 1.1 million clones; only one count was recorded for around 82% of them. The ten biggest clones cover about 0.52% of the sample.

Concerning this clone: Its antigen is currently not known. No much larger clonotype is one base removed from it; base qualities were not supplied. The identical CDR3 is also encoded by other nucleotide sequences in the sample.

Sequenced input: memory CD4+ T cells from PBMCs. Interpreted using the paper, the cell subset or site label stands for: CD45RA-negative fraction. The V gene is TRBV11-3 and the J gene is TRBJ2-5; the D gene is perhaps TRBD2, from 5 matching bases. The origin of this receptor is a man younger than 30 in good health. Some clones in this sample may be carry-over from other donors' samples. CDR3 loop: CASSAGQETQYF. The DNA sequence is TGTGCCAGCAGCGCGGGCCAAGAGACCCAGTACTTC.